This TCR beta chain is from a study of blood T cells in healthy people across ages. Study results and caveats: Researchers judged that diversity estimates from one million T cells fell short of true values.

This clonotype was observed a few times. The antigen is not known. Deletions cut 5 bases from V and 6 bases from J, with 17 bases between. The CDR3 has 14 residues. The germline CDR1 and CDR2 sequences are SGHVS and FQNEAQ. The use of a sample-barcoded 5' primer and a J-beta primer mix characterized a second PCR of about 7 to 12 cycles. Through a template-switch adaptor with 12 random nucleotides, each cDNA molecule received a tag. TCRdb fed the 5' RACE reads into MiXCR, producing one record per CDR3 protein. The table has around 1,000,000 distinct CDR3 sequences, around 27% seen once. These data were also filed under a second study, of T cells of mothers and their children. As that study records: A few healthy Caucasian mothers, along with their six children, served as the donors. The shaping of TCR recombination output by thymic selection is similar in related and unrelated pairs.

Sequenced sample: blood. This rearrangement joins TRBV7-8 to TRBJ2-7, with D unresolved. The TCR was taken from a girl aged 2 to 9 in good health. CDR3 amino acids: CASSPPDQEAEQYF. CDR3 in DNA: TGTGCCAGCAGCCCTCCTGATCAGGAAGCCGAGCAGTACTTC.